This T cell receptor beta chain was retrieved from a study of blood T cell repertoires in COVID-19. The protocol was immunoSEQ multiplex PCR, while the TCRdb copy is restricted to in-frame clones and leaves out a portion. The repertoire holds 130,000 or so clones, 88% seen once, with less than 2% in the top ten. V was shortened by 4 bases and J by 5 bases, with 12 bases between the two germline ends. CDR3 length equals 14 residues. Looked up from germline, CDR1 is MDHEN and CDR2 is SYDVKM. The V gene is TRBV28, the J gene TRBJ1-3; D possibly corresponds to TRBD1 (6 bases). Material for sequencing was peripheral blood. The receptor's source is a woman in her sixties with acute or convalescent COVID-19. The CDR3 nucleotides read TGTGCCAGCAGTTCCCCGGGACAACGAAACACCATATATTTT. Translation gives CASSSPGQRNTIYF.